What follows are 25 T cell receptor beta chains derived from one specimen sequenced in a study of blood T cell repertoires in COVID-19 (dated by TCRdb to about 2020). Libraries were prepared through the immunoSEQ multiplex PCR assay. The table was pulled from immuneACCESS by TCRdb, which kept in-frame rearrangements only. Such tables lose some clones; where checked, under half of the loss comes from unresolved V genes, and the rest has no known cause. For this sample the table gives roughly 120,000 clones, of which 60% to 85% were detected only once. The leading ten clones occupy about 6.8% of the sample. Sequencing input: peripheral blood. The receptors were gathered from a man between 65 and 80 years old with acute or convalescent COVID-19.

The chain uses TRBV7-2 and TRBJ1-1; D is possibly TRBD1 (6 bases). Germline CDR1 reads SGHTA; CDR2 reads FQGNSA. Trimming stripped 4 bases from V and 7 bases from J, with 22 bases between. This CDR3 comprises 16 residues. The DNA for the CDR3 is TGTGCCAGCAGCTCAGGGGTTGACTTTGGGTTGAATGAAGCTTTCTTT. It translates to CASSSGVDFGLNEAFF.

The V call is TRBV6-6, the J call TRBJ2-7, with 8 bases fitting TRBD2. This CDR3 contains 16 residues. The trim removed 2 bases at V and 0 bases at J, leaving 6 bases unmatched. Germline assignment: CDR1 MNHNY and CDR2 SVGAGI (reference sequence). In DNA, the CDR3 is TGTGCCAGCAGTTACGGGCTAGCGGGTACCTCCTACGAGCAGTACTTC. This encodes CASSYGLAGTSYEQYF.

The chain links TRBV19 to TRBJ2-1; 10 nucleotides agree with TRBD2. The trim removed 2 bases at V and 8 bases at J, leaving 0 bases unmatched. CDR1 is LNHDA and CDR2 is SQIVND in the germline V gene (reference sequence). This CDR3 is 13 amino acids long. The CDR3 loop is CASSISGGDEQFF. The CDR3 DNA sequence: TGTGCCAGTAGTATAAGCGGGGGGGATGAGCAGTTCTTC.

The J gene is TRBJ2-1, the V gene TRBV7-9; 7 bases map to TRBD1. CDR3 size: 14 residues. Germline assignment: CDR1 SEHNR and CDR2 FQNEAQ (reference sequence). J lost 9 bases, V lost 1 base, and 6 bases had no gene match. For the CDR3, the DNA is TGTGCCAGCAGCTTAGAAAACAGGGGTAGTGAGCAGTTCTTC. Its protein product is CASSLENRGSEQFF.

The chain employs TRBV6-4 and TRBJ2-5; 13 bases map to TRBD2. Germline lookup yields CDR1 MRHNA and CDR2 SNTAGT. Germline trimming cut 7 bases from V and 5 bases from J; bases unmatched to any gene: 13. The CDR3 extends over 17 amino acids. The CDR3 spells CASTGHLGTSGKETQYF. The DNA for the CDR3 is TGTGCCAGCACCGGCCACCTCGGGACTAGCGGGAAGGAGACCCAGTACTTC.

The rearrangement joins TRBV5-4 to TRBJ2-5; 12 bases map to TRBD2. The CDR3 totals 16 residues. The J segment lost 1 base and the V segment lost 2 bases, leaving 3 bases of the junction unmatched. CDR1 SGHNT and CDR2 YYREEE come from the germline V gene (reference sequence). The CDR3 DNA follows: TGTGCCAGCAGCTTAGGACTAGCGGGGTCCCAAGAGACCCAGTACTTC. As protein: CASSLGLAGSQETQYF.

This clone was observed a handful of times. V usage is TRBV14 and J usage is TRBJ1-2; 11 nucleotides line up with TRBD1. Trimming removed 1 base from V and 8 bases from J; junction bases left unmatched: 3. This CDR3 contains 14 residues. Germline V gene lookup returns CDR1 SGHDN and CDR2 FVKESK. The CDR3 region is CASSQARTGGGYTF. As DNA, the CDR3 is TGTGCCAGCAGCCAAGCCCGGACAGGGGGCGGCTACACCTTC.

The chain uses TRBV30 and TRBJ1-5, with 7 bases aligning to TRBD1. The CDR3 is 15 residues long. The trim removed 3 bases at V and 2 bases at J, leaving 7 bases unmatched. CDR1 is GTSNPN, CDR2 SVGIG, per germline (reference sequence). DNA of the CDR3: TGTGCCTGGAGCAACAGGGGACGGGGCAATCAGCCCCAGCATTTT. Residues: CAWSNRGRGNQPQHF.

The V call is TRBV9, the J call TRBJ1-2, with D tentatively TRBD1 (5 bases). The CDR3 has 16 residues. Between the trimmed V and J ends, which lost 0 bases and 2 bases, there was a span of 14 bases. Germline assignment: CDR1 SGDLS and CDR2 YYNGEE. The CDR3 sequence: CASSVGAGWSNYGYTF. CDR3 DNA: TGTGCCAGCAGCGTAGGTGCAGGGTGGTCGAACTATGGCTACACCTTC.

The chain is built from TRBV19 and TRBJ1-4; D call uncertain. CDR3 length: 15 residues. Trimming removed 3 bases at V and 1 base at J, with 9 bases between. Germline V gene sequence: CDR1 LNHDA, CDR2 SQIVND (reference sequence). The CDR3 spells CASSIQHVTNEKLFF. The CDR3 coding sequence is TGTGCCAGTAGTATCCAACACGTAACTAATGAAAAACTGTTTTTT.

In this sample, this clone turned up a few times. J is TRBJ1-1 and V is TRBV7-3; no reliable D call. V was pared by 2 bases and J by 5 bases, with 9 bases between. Germline V gene lookup returns CDR1 SGHTA and CDR2 FQGTGA. The CDR3 sequence is 13 residues long. The CDR3 sequence is CASSLFFQTEAFF. Here the CDR3 DNA reads TGTGCCAGCAGCTTATTTTTCCAGACTGAAGCTTTCTTT.

The chain couples TRBV2 to TRBJ2-7; 7 nucleotides align to TRBD1. J gave up 3 bases and V 6 bases, and 8 bases lay outside the gene matches. This CDR3 contains 14 residues. Germline values: CDR1 SNHLY, CDR2 FYNNEI. The chain's CDR3 is CASRAGTASYEQYF. The CDR3 DNA reads TGTGCCAGCAGAGCCGGGACAGCTAGCTACGAGCAGTACTTC.

The chain recombines TRBV9 with TRBJ2-7; 7 nucleotides align to TRBD2. Trimming cost V 3 bases and J 0 bases; bases outside gene matches: 15. Germline CDR1 reads SGDLS; CDR2 reads YYNGEE. This CDR3 region has 18 residues. The CDR3 spells CASSATGGERGYSYEQYF. CDR3 nucleotides: TGTGCCAGCAGCGCGACGGGGGGTGAGCGGGGATACTCCTACGAGCAGTACTTC.

CDR3 sequence: CAWTPRQGRFWYGYTF. The CDR3, as DNA: TGTGCCTGGACACCGCGACAGGGGAGATTTTGGTATGGCTACACCTTC. The gene calls are TRBV30 and TRBJ1-2, with 8 bases aligning to TRBD1. After removal of 4 bases from V and 5 bases from J, the junction contained 15 bases not matched to a gene. Germline V gene data show CDR1 as GTSNPN and CDR2 as SVGIG (reference sequence). The CDR3 runs 16 residues. Based on the CDR3 plus reference TRBV30 and TRBJ1-2, the full variable domain is SQTIHQWPATLVQPVGSPLSLECTVEGTSNPNLYWYRQAAGRGLQLLFYSVGIGQISSEVPQNLSASRPQDRQFILSSKKLLLSDSGFYLCAWTPRQGRFWYGYTFGSGTRLTVV.

The chain recombines TRBV3-1 (or the pseudogene TRBV3-2) with TRBJ2-1; 8 bases are shared with TRBD1. CDR3 size: 16 residues. After removal of 1 base from V and 5 bases from J, the junction contained 7 bases not matched to a gene. The germline CDR1 and CDR2 sequences are LGHDT and YNNKEL (reference sequence). CDR3 sequence reads: CASSQADRGPNNEQFF. The CDR3 DNA reads as TGTGCCAGCAGCCAAGCCGACAGGGGCCCTAACAATGAGCAGTTCTTC.

V and J are TRBV1 and TRBJ2-7; the table's D call, TRBD2, has no DNA check behind it. TRBV1 is deemed a pseudogene. The CDR3 has 19 residues. The CDR3 protein is CTSSQVPGGTSGHSYEQYF. DNA for the CDR3: TGCACCAGCAGCCAAGTGCCGGGGGGGACTAGCGGCCACTCCTACGAGCAGTACTTC.

The chain joins TRBV14 to TRBJ1-6; TRBD1 might be the D (6 bases). The V and J ends lost 0 bases and 8 bases respectively, with 14 bases between them. Germline assignment: CDR1 SGHDN and CDR2 FVKESK. The CDR3 totals 16 residues. The CDR3: CASSQELGHPHSPLHF. In DNA form, the CDR3 reads TGTGCCAGCAGCCAAGAGTTGGGACATCCTCATTCACCCCTCCACTTT.

The chain uses TRBV5-1 and TRBJ1-3; D unresolved. From germline, CDR1 is SGHRS and CDR2 YFSETQ. CDR3 length equals 13 residues. V was shortened by 4 bases and J by 4 bases, with 9 bases between the two germline ends. CDR3 bases: TGCGCCAGCAGCCCAGGAGGAGGAAACACCATATATTTT. Translating it yields CASSPGGGNTIYF.

This chain uses TRBV13 with TRBJ2-7; no reliable D call. Germline assignment: CDR1 PRHDT and CDR2 FYEKMQ (reference sequence). V was trimmed by 3 bases and J by 4 bases, leaving 7 bases between them. The CDR3 is 12 amino acids. The CDR3 spells CASSLRQYEQYF. CDR3 coding DNA: TGTGCCAGCAGCTTGAGGCAGTACGAGCAGTACTTC.

The chain employs TRBV6-5 and TRBJ2-7, with D perhaps matching TRBD2 (6 bases). Germline-derived CDR1 and CDR2 are MNHEY and SVGAGI. This CDR3 has 15 residues. V lost 0 bases and J 2 bases, leaving 11 bases between the germline ends. In DNA form, the CDR3 reads TGTGCCAGCAGTTACTCCGGGACTTACCCCTACGAGCAGTACTTC. Residues: CASSYSGTYPYEQYF.

As to this clone: Relative to the germline gene, one junction end is altered; a read error may explain this. The chain recombines TRBV13 with TRBJ2-5, with a weak D call TRBD2 (7 bases). Germline loops: CDR1 PRHDT, CDR2 FYEKMQ (reference sequence). CDR3 length: 14 amino acids. This CDR3 reads CASRLGGGIRTQYF. The CDR3 DNA sequence: TGTGCCAGCAGATTAGGGGGAGGGATACGGACCCAGTACTTC. The entire variable domain, with the rest obtained from reference TRBV13 and TRBJ2-5, is as follows: AAGVIQSPRHLIKEKRETATLKCYPIPRHDTVYWYQQGPGQDPQFLISFYEKMQSDKGSIPDRFSAQQFSDYHSELNMSSLELGDSALYFCASRLGGGIRTQYFGPGTRLLVL.

The chain uses TRBV5-5 and TRBJ2-4; 8 bases fit TRBD1. Germline V gene lookup returns CDR1 SGHKS and CDR2 YYEKEE (reference sequence). This CDR3 has 14 amino acids. Trimming took 5 bases from V and 7 from J; bases not matched to a gene: 8. The CDR3 sequence is CASSYRQGMNIQYF. CDR3 nucleotide sequence: TGTGCCAGCAGTTATCGACAGGGGATGAACATTCAGTACTTC. Variable domain in full (rest from reference TRBV5-5 and TRBJ2-4): DAGVTQSPTHLIKTRGQQVTLRCSPISGHKSVSWYQQVLGQGPQFIFQYYEKEERGRGNFPDRFSARQFPNYSSELNVNALLLGDSALYLCASSYRQGMNIQYFGAGTRLSVL.

The chain recombines TRBV7-2 with TRBJ1-4; D is possibly TRBD1 (5 bases). This CDR3 has 14 amino acids. The germline V gene has CDR1 SGHTA and CDR2 FQGNSA. The V end was cut by 3 bases, the J end by 8 bases, with 13 bases between. CDR3 region: CASSFAGGGEKLFF. As DNA, the CDR3 is TGTGCCAGCAGCTTTGCTGGGGGGGGAGAAAAACTGTTTTTT.

The rearrangement uses TRBV18 and TRBJ2-2, with TRBD1 as a possible D gene (5 bases). CDR1 is KGHSH and CDR2 is LQKENI in the germline V gene. V lost 3 bases, J lost 1 base, and 12 bases lay in between. The CDR3 extends over 16 amino acids. The CDR3 loop reads CASSPSRQKNTGELFF. CDR3 coding DNA: TGTGCCAGCTCACCCTCTCGACAGAAGAACACCGGGGAGCTGTTTTTT.

The V and J genes are TRBV30 and TRBJ2-1; TRBD1 might be the D (6 bases). The CDR3 is 10 amino acids. Germline CDR1 reads GTSNPN; CDR2 reads SVGIG (reference sequence). The germline V and J ends were trimmed by 2 bases and 13 bases, with 9 bases remaining between them. The CDR3 protein is CAWSTGRQFF. In DNA form, the CDR3 reads TGTGCCTGGAGTACAGGGAGACAGTTCTTC. Together with reference TRBV30 and TRBJ2-1, the CDR3 gives the full variable domain: SQTIHQWPATLVQPVGSPLSLECTVEGTSNPNLYWYRQAAGRGLQLLFYSVGIGQISSEVPQNLSASRPQDRQFILSSKKLLLSDSGFYLCAWSTGRQFFGPGTRLTVL.